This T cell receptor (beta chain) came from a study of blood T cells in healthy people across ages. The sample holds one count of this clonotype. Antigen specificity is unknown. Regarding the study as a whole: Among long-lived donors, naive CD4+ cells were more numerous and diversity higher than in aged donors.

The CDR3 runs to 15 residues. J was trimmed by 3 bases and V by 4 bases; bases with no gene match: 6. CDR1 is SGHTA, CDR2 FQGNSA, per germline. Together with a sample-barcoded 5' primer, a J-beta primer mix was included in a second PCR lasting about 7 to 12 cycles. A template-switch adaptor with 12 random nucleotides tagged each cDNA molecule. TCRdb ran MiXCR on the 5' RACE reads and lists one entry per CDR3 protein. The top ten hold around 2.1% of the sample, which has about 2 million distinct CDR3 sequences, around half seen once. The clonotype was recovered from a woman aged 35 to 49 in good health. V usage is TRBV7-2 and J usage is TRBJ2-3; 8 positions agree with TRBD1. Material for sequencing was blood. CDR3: CASSSQGAGTDTQYF. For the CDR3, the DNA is TGTGCCAGCAGCTCGCAGGGGGCCGGTACAGATACGCAGTATTTT. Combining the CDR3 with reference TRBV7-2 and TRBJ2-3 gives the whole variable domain GAGVSQSPSNKVTEKGKDVELRCDPISGHTALYWYRQSLGQGLEFLIYFQGNSAPDKSGLPSDRFSAERTGGSVSTLTIQRTQQEDSAVYLCASSSQGAGTDTQYFGPGTRLTVL.